The T cell receptor beta chain described here comes from a study of blood T cell repertoires in COVID-19. Study-wide background: Samples came from the United States, Italy and Spain, spanning acute and convalescent COVID-19. Sample material is recorded as cDNA or gDNA derived from T cells, B-cell-depleted T cells, or PBMCs.

As handled by the study authors: Reference gene primer amplification gave estimated nucleated cell counts. TCRdb keeps only in-frame clones here, not all; method: immunoSEQ multiplex PCR. V and J calls and clone size are those listed in that table; D and trimming were worked out from the DNA. The sample consists of roughly 86,000 clones, around 87% of them appearing once. Specimen: peripheral blood. The TCR was taken from a man aged 40-49 years with acute or convalescent COVID-19.

The CDR3: CASSWDLAMGTQYF. CDR3 DNA sequence: TGTGCCAGCAGCTGGGACCTAGCGATGGGGACCCAGTACTTC. V gene TRBV14 combines with J gene TRBJ2-5; D perhaps matches TRBD2 (6 bases). The germline gives CDR1 SGHDN, CDR2 FVKESK. V lost 5 bases, J lost 7 bases, and 17 bases lay in between. The CDR3 runs to 14 residues.